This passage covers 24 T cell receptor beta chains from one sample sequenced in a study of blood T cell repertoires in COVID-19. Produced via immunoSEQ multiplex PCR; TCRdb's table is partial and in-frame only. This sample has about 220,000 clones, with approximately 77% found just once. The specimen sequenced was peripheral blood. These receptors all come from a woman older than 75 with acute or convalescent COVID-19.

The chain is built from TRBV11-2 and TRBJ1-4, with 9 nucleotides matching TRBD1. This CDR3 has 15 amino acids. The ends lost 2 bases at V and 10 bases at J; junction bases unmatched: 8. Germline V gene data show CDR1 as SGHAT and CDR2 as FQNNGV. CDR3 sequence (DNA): TGTGCCAGCAGCTTACCCGGGACAGGGAGTGCAAAACTGTTTTTT. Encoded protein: CASSLPGTGSAKLFF.

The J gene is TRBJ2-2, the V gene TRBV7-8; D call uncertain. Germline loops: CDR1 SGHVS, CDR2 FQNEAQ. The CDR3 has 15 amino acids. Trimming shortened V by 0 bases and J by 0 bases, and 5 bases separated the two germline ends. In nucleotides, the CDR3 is TGTGCCAGCAGCTTAGCTCCCTCGAACACCGGGGAGCTGTTTTTT. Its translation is CASSLAPSNTGELFF.

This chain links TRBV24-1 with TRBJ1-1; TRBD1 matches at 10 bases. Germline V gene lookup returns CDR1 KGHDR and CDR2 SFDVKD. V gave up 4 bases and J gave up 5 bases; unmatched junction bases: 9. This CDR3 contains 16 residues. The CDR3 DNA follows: TGTGCCACCAGTGAATCCGGGACAGGGGAGAAAACTGAAGCTTTCTTT. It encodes CATSESGTGEKTEAFF.

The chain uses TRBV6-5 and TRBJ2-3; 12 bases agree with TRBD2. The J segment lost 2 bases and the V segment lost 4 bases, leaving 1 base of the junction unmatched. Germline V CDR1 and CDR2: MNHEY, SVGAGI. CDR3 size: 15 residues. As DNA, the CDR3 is TGTGCCAGCAGTTGGACTAGCGGGGCCACAGATACGCAGTATTTT. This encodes CASSWTSGATDTQYF.

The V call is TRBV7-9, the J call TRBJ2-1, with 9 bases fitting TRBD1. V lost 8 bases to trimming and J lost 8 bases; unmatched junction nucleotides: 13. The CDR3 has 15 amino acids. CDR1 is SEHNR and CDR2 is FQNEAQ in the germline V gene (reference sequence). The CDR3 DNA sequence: TGTGCCAGCGGACACAAGACAGGGGGTTTCGATGAGCAGTTCTTC. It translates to CASGHKTGGFDEQFF.

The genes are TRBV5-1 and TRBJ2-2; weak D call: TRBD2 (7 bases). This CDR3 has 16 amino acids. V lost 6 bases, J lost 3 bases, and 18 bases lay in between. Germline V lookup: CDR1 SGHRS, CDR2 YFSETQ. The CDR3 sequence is CASKLVGGLDTGELFF. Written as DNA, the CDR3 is TGCGCCAGCAAACTAGTGGGGGGGCTTGACACCGGGGAGCTGTTTTTT.

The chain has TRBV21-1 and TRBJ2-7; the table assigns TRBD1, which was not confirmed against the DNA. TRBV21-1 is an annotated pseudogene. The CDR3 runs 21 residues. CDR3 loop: CASSKDREGQVAHREEDEQYF. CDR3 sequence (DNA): TGTGCCAGCAGCAAAGATCGCGAGGGACAGGTTGCTCATCGGGAAGAGGACGAGCAGTACTTC.

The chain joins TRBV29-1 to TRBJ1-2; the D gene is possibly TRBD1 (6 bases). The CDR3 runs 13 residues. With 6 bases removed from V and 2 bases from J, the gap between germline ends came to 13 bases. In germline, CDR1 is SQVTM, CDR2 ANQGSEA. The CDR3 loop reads CSVSGEGNYGYTF. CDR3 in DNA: TGCAGCGTCTCAGGGGAAGGAAACTATGGCTACACCTTC.

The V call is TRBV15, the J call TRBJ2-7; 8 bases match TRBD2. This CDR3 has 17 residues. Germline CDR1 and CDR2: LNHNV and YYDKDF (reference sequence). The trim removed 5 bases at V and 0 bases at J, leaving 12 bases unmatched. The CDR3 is CATSPRFQRGSSYEQYF. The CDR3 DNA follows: TGTGCCACCAGCCCGAGATTCCAGCGGGGGAGCTCCTACGAGCAGTACTTC.

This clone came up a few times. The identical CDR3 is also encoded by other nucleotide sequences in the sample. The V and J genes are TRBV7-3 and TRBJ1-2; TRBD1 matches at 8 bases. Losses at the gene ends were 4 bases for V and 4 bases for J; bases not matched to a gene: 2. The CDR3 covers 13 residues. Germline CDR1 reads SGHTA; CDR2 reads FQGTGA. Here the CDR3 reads CASSSGQGYGYTF. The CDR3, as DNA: TGTGCCAGCAGCTCAGGACAGGGCTATGGCTACACCTTC.

The CDR3 sequence: CASRRTANTEAFF. CDR3 bases: TGTGCCAGCAGAAGGACAGCGAACACTGAAGCTTTCTTT. The chain joins TRBV28 to TRBJ1-1, with D perhaps matching TRBD1 (6 bases). V lost 6 bases and J lost 1, with 9 bases in between. The CDR3 runs to 13 residues. Germline lookup yields CDR1 MDHEN and CDR2 SYDVKM.

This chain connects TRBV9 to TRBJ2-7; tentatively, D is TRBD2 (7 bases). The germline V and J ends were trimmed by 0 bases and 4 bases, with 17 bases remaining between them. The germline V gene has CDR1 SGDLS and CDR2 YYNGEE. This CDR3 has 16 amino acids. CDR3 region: CASSVEGGPTLYEQYF. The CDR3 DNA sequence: TGTGCCAGCAGCGTAGAGGGGGGGCCTACTCTGTACGAGCAGTACTTC.

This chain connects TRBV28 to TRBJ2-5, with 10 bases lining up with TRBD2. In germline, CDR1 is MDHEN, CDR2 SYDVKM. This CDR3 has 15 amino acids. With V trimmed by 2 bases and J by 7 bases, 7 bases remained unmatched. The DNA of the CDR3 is TGTGCCAGCAGTTTAGCTAGCGGGGGTTGGGGGACCCAGTACTTC. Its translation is CASSLASGGWGTQYF.

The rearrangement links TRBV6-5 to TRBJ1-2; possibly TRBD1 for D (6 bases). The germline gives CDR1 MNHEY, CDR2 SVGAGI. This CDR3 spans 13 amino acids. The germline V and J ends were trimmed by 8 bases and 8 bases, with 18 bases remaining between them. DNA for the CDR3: TGTGCCAGCGAGCCGACAGGCCCGAAGGGCTACACCTTC. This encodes CASEPTGPKGYTF.

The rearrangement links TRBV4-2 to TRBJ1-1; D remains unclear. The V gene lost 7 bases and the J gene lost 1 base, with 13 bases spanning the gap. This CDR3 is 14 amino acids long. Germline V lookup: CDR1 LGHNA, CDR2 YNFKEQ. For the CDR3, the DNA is TGTGCCAGCACCGAGGGATTCGAGAACACTGAAGCTTTCTTT. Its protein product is CASTEGFENTEAFF.

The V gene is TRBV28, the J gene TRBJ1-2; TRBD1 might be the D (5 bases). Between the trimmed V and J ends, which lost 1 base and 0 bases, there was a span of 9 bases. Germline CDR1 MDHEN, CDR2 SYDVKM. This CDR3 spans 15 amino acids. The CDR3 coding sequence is TGTGCCAGCAGTTTATTTGCAGGGCCTAACTATGGCTACACCTTC. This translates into CASSLFAGPNYGYTF.

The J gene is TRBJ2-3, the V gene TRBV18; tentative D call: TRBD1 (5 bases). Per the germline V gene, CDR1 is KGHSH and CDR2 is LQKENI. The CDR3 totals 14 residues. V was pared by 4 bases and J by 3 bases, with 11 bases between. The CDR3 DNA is TGTGCCAGCTCACAGGGGATCGGGACAGATACGCAGTATTTT. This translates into CASSQGIGTDTQYF.

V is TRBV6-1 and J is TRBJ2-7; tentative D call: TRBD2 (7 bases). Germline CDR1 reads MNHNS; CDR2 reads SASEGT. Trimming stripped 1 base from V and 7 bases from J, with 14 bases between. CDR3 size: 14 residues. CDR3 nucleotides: TGTGCCAGCAGTGAAGGGAGGGGGGGAGGAGAGCAGTACTTC. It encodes CASSEGRGGGEQYF.

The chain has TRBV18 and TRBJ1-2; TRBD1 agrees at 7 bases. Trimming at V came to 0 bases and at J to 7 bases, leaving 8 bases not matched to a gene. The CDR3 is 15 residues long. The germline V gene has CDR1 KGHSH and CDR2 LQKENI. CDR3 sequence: CASSPPVQGDFGYTF. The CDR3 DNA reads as TGTGCCAGCTCACCACCAGTTCAGGGGGATTTTGGCTACACCTTC.

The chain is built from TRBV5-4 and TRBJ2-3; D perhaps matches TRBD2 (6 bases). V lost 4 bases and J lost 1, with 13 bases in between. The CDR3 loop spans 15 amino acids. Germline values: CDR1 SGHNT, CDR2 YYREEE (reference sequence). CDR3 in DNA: TGTGCCAGCAGCCTCAGGAGGGTCCGCACAGATACGCAGTATTTT. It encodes CASSLRRVRTDTQYF.

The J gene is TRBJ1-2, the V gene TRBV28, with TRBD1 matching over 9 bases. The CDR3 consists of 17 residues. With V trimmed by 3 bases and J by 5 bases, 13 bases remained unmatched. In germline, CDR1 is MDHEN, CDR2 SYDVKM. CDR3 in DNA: TGTGCCAGCAGTTTCCCCGGAACAGGGGGCCCAGCGTATGGCTACACCTTC. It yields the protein CASSFPGTGGPAYGYTF.

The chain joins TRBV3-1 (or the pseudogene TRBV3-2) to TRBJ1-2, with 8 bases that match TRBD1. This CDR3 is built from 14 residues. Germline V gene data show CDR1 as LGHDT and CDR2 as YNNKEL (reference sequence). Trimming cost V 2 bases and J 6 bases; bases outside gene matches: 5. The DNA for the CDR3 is TGTGCCAGCAGCCAAATACAGGGGGTTGATGGCTACACCTTC. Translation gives CASSQIQGVDGYTF.

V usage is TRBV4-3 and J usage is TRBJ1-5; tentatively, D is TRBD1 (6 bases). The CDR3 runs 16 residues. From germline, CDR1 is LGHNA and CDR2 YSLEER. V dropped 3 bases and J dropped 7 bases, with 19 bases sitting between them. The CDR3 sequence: CASSQGVGQGLQPQHF. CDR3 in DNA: TGCGCCAGCAGCCAGGGAGTGGGCCAGGGGTTACAGCCCCAGCATTTT.

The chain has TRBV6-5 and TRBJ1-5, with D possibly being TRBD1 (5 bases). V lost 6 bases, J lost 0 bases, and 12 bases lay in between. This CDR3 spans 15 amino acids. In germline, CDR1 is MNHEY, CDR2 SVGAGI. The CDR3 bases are TGTGCCAGCAGAATGACAGTTTATAGCAATCAGCCCCAGCATTTT. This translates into CASRMTVYSNQPQHF.